This TCR beta chain is from a study of cytomegalovirus exposure and HLA in healthy donors. Study-level points and caveats: In a later analysis, HLA-C alleles had the fewest associated TCRs, DRB1 alleles the most.

Vbeta (60) and Jbeta (13) primers were used in the PCR. As handled by the study authors: A follow-up analysis tallied tens of millions of unique TCR beta chains, some 11 million shared. Method: immunoSEQ multiplex PCR; TCRdb's copy keeps in-frame clones and lacks some. The DNA was the basis for D and trimming; V, J and clone size are from that table. The repertoire holds about 160,000 clones, roughly 85% seen once, with roughly 2% in the top ten. Germline CDR1 reads MNHEY; CDR2 reads SVGAGI. The V gene end was trimmed by 4 bases and the J gene end by 5 bases; junction bases not matched to a gene: 3. The CDR3 length is 13 residues. A remark on this clone: Its antigen is currently unknown.

The chain recombines TRBV6-5 with TRBJ1-2, with 8 positions matching TRBD1. Sequencing was done on a sample of PBMCs. This clonotype was sampled from a man aged 35-49 years in good health and CMV-seronegative. The CDR3 DNA reads TGTGCCAGCAGTTTTACAGGGGGGTATGGCTACACCTTC. It yields the protein CASSFTGGYGYTF.